This T cell receptor beta chain was captured by sequencing in a study of blood T cell repertoires in COVID-19 (dated by TCRdb to the early 2020s). The study in broad terms: The collaborator samples originated in the United States, Italy and Spain and spanned the acute and convalescent phases of COVID-19. The prospective study material was composed of cDNA or gDNA derived from T cells, B-cell-depleted T cells, or PBMCs. Deeply sampled blood TCRbeta repertoires from subjects exposed to, actively infected with, or recovered from COVID-19 were included in the dataset. The repertoires were released in a freely available public database meant as a resource for research on the immune response to SARS-CoV-2. The samples were drawn from the first 160 participants of the ongoing ImmuneRACE study and from roughly 1,300 subjects provided by 6 global collaborators. The sample metadata nearly always contained a de-identified subject ID, COVID-19 status, age in years and sex. HLA class I and class II types, where available, came from metadata supplied by the sample provider rather than from assay-based typing. Overall study outcomes, separate from this receptor: How much clinical and demographic metadata was included differed by source and by participant, and the metadata was provided uncurated.

Whole blood was collected in K2EDTA tubes by collaborating institutions according to the institutions' own protocols. For TCRbeta analysis, collaborator samples were shipped as frozen whole blood, as isolated PBMCs, or as DNA extracted from either sample type. About this clone: Its antigen specificity is not known. Nothing much larger sits one base from this clone, and base qualities are not available.

TCRbeta CDR3 regions were amplified from genomic DNA by means of the immunoSEQ Assay, a bias-controlled multiplex PCR. The authors processed their data as follows. Within the assay, amplification of reference gene primers was used to estimate how many nucleated cells each sample contained. To quantify the absolute abundance of each unique TCRbeta CDR3 rearrangement, sequence reads were collapsed and filtered. For each sample, productive Simpson clonality was calculated by taking the square root of Simpson's diversity index across productive rearrangements. Held by TCRdb, this immuneACCESS table contains in-frame sequences only and omits some clones. Under half of the omission traces to an unresolved V gene where checked; the cause of the rest is unknown. D and trimming were read from the DNA, whereas the V and J calls and clone size are those reported in that table. The sample includes about 120,000 clones, with 70% to 85% observed a single time. The ten largest clones add up to just under 7.5% of the sample.

The clonotype was recovered from a man between 65 and 85 years old with active or convalescent COVID-19. Sample: peripheral blood.

The CDR3: CASRPPGQEPEQFF. The DNA sequence reads TGTGCCAGCAGACCACCGGGACAGGAACCTGAGCAGTTCTTC. This receptor chain uses TRBV11-2 and TRBJ2-1; TRBD1 lines up with 8 middle nucleotides. CDR1 and CDR2, looked up from the germline V gene, are SGHAT and FQNNGV. V trim: 6 bases; J trim: 9 bases; unmatched bases: 10. Measured from the cysteine to the phenylalanine, the CDR3 is 14 residues long. Only the CDR3 part of the read is kept: 42 bases, read in frame from the first base. The CDR3 plus the reference TRBV11-2 and TRBJ2-1 genes for the other parts give the full variable domain: EAGVAQSPRYKIIEKRQSVAFWCNPISGHATLYWYQQILGQGPKLLIQFQNNGVVDDSQLPKDRFSAERLKGVDSTLKIQPAKLEDSAVYLCASRPPGQEPEQFFGPGTRLTVL.